These 21 T cell receptor beta chains originate from one sample sequenced in a study of blood T cell repertoires in COVID-19 (dated by TCRdb to about 2020). Preparation of the library involved the immunoSEQ multiplex PCR assay. This is the immuneACCESS table as TCRdb keeps it, with only in-frame sequences that have V and J called. A part of the clones is gone; compared with another copy, unresolved V genes explain less than half, and the rest is unexplained. Here the sample has fewer than 300,000 clones; about nine tenths occur a single time. The top ten constitute roughly 1.1% of the sample. Sequencing used PBMCs or T cells enriched from blood (not recorded which). Every receptor here comes from a woman younger than 45 who had recovered from COVID-19.

The rearrangement uses TRBV28 and TRBJ2-1; 8 bases are shared with TRBD2. The V gene's germline CDR1 is MDHEN and CDR2 SYDVKM. This CDR3 has 14 amino acids. J gave up 4 bases and V 4 bases, and 3 bases lay outside the gene matches. CDR3 in amino acids: CASSSQRGYNEQFF. CDR3 coding DNA: TGTGCCAGCAGTTCCCAGCGGGGGTACAATGAGCAGTTCTTC. Based on the CDR3 plus reference TRBV28 and TRBJ2-1, the full variable domain is DVKVTQSSRYLVKRTGEKVFLECVQDMDHENMFWYRQDPGLGLRLIYFSYDVKMKEKGDIPEGYSVSREKKERFSLILESASTNQTSMYLCASSSQRGYNEQFFGPGTRLTVL.

V and J are TRBV4-1 and TRBJ2-7; D ambiguous. Germline V gene lookup returns CDR1 MGHRA and CDR2 YSYEKL. V was cut by 1 base and J by 4 bases, with 8 bases left in between. The CDR3 runs to 13 residues. The CDR3 bases are TGCGCCAGCAGCCAAGTCAGTTCGTACGAGCAGTACTTC. Translating it yields CASSQVSSYEQYF.

The chain couples TRBV19 to TRBJ1-1, with D maybe TRBD1 (6 bases). CDR3 length: 15 residues. In germline, CDR1 is LNHDA, CDR2 SQIVND (reference sequence). V lost 7 bases to trimming and J lost 0 bases, with 15 bases between them. This CDR3 is CASNPGGRMNTEAFF. CDR3 nucleotides: TGTGCCAGTAACCCTGGGGGCAGAATGAACACTGAAGCTTTCTTT.

V is TRBV5-6 and J is TRBJ2-7, with D possibly being TRBD1 (5 bases). CDR1 is SGHDT, CDR2 YYEEEE, per germline. V was cut by 4 bases and J by 0 bases, with 17 bases left in between. The CDR3 consists of 16 residues. CDR3 nucleotides: TGTGCCAGCAGCACTCAGGACACCACCGACTCCTACGAGCAGTACTTC. This codes for CASSTQDTTDSYEQYF.

This rearrangement joins TRBV25-1 to TRBJ2-2; the D is unclear. The germline CDR1 and CDR2 sequences are MGHDK and SYGVNS. The V end lost 1 base, the J end lost 4 bases, and 4 bases lay between the germline ends. This CDR3 comprises 13 residues. CDR3 residues: CASSELFTGELFF. CDR3 bases: TGTGCCAGCAGTGAATTATTCACCGGGGAGCTGTTTTTT.

The V and J genes are TRBV4-1 and TRBJ1-3; 10 bases line up with TRBD1. This CDR3 region has 15 residues. Per germline, CDR1 MGHRA and CDR2 YSYEKL. V was clipped by 4 bases and J by 8 bases; unmatched bases: 8. The CDR3 DNA is TGCGCCAGCAGCCTGGGGACAGGGGTTTTGGACACCATATATTTT. This translates into CASSLGTGVLDTIYF.

The CDR3: CASSSGQLNTEAFF. DNA for the CDR3: TGTGCCAGCAGTTCGGGACAGCTGAACACTGAAGCTTTCTTT. J is TRBJ1-1 and V is TRBV28; TRBD1 matches at 7 bases. The CDR3 consists of 14 residues. Germline CDR1 is MDHEN and CDR2 is SYDVKM. V dropped 4 bases and J dropped 0; count of bases not matched to a gene: 2.

V and J are TRBV5-1 and TRBJ2-2; 9 bases map to TRBD2. The trim removed 0 bases at V and 5 bases at J, leaving 2 bases unmatched. From germline, CDR1 is SGHRS and CDR2 YFSETQ. The CDR3 is made up of 15 amino acids. Written as DNA, the CDR3 is TGCGCCAGCAGCTTGGGACTAGCGGAAACCGGGGAGCTGTTTTTT. This gives the protein CASSLGLAETGELFF.

V is TRBV2 and J is TRBJ1-1, with D possibly TRBD1 on 6 matching bases. Germline CDR1 SNHLY, CDR2 FYNNEI. The CDR3 loop spans 15 amino acids. Trimming removed 7 bases from V and 1 base from J, with 16 bases in between. CDR3 sequence: CASNPPRGANTEAFF. The CDR3 region has the DNA TGTGCCAGCAATCCCCCCCGGGGGGCGAACACTGAAGCTTTCTTT.

The chain has TRBV6-5 and TRBJ2-5; D may be TRBD1 (5 bases). Germline V gene lookup returns CDR1 MNHEY and CDR2 SVGAGI. The CDR3 totals 14 residues. Between the trimmed V and J ends, which lost 2 bases and 5 bases, there was a span of 12 bases. Here the CDR3 DNA reads TGTGCCAGCAGTTACGCCGCAGGGTTGGAGACCCAGTACTTC. The encoded protein is CASSYAAGLETQYF.

The rearrangement joins TRBV27 to TRBJ1-5; the match to TRBD1 covers 7 bases. CDR1 is MNHEY and CDR2 is SMNVEV in the germline V gene (reference sequence). Trimming removed 5 bases from V and 4 bases from J; junction bases left unmatched: 8. This CDR3 comprises 15 residues. As DNA, the CDR3 is TGTGCCAGCAGTGTGACAGGGTTGTGGAATCAGCCCCAGCATTTT. Amino acids: CASSVTGLWNQPQHF.

This chain uses TRBV2 with TRBJ2-1; the match to TRBD1 covers 7 bases. Germline V lookup: CDR1 SNHLY, CDR2 FYNNEI. The CDR3 runs 13 residues. V was clipped by 9 bases and J by 2 bases; unmatched bases: 4. The CDR3 loop reads CARGDRTYNEQFF. In DNA form, the CDR3 reads TGTGCCAGAGGGGACAGAACCTACAATGAGCAGTTCTTC.

The gene calls are TRBV9 and TRBJ2-1, with 16 bases fitting TRBD2. The CDR3 has 16 amino acids. CDR1 is SGDLS, CDR2 YYNGEE, per germline. J lost 8 bases, V lost 0 bases, and 2 bases had no gene match. CDR3 protein: CASSVGGLAGGDEQFF. The CDR3 DNA is TGTGCCAGCAGCGTAGGGGGACTAGCGGGAGGGGATGAGCAGTTCTTC.

CDR3: CASSTLTGASSYNEQFF. The CDR3 DNA reads TGTGCCAGTAGTACCTTGACAGGGGCGAGCTCCTACAATGAGCAGTTCTTC. The chain couples TRBV19 to TRBJ2-1, with 8 bases aligning to TRBD1. The CDR3 length is 17 residues. Germline V gene sequence: CDR1 LNHDA, CDR2 SQIVND (reference sequence). The V segment lost 4 bases and the J segment 0 bases; nucleotides outside the gene matches: 8.

The CDR3 DNA follows: TGTGCCAGCAGCCCAGATGGAAACACCATATATTTT. Amino acids: CASSPDGNTIYF. The chain links TRBV7-3 to TRBJ1-3; D is ambiguous. The length of the CDR3 is 12 residues. Trimming took 5 bases from V and 3 from J, leaving 5 bases between them. Germline values: CDR1 SGHTA, CDR2 FQGTGA.

This rearrangement joins TRBV7-2 to TRBJ1-1; a weak D match, TRBD1 (5 bases). This CDR3 comprises 16 residues. Per the germline V gene, CDR1 is SGHTA and CDR2 is FQGNSA. V was trimmed by 5 bases and J by 4 bases, leaving 20 bases between them. The CDR3 bases are TGTGCCAGCAGCCCCCATCCACAGGTCTCGGGCACTGAAGCTTTCTTT. It yields the protein CASSPHPQVSGTEAFF.

This chain connects TRBV19 to TRBJ1-4; D might be TRBD1 (6 bases). Per germline, CDR1 LNHDA and CDR2 SQIVND (reference sequence). This CDR3 is built from 19 residues. V was shortened by 5 bases and J by 8 bases, with 30 bases between the two germline ends. CDR3 sequence (DNA): TGTGCCAGTAGTGTCAACACCGGGACACAAGCTGGTGGAAAAGAAAAACTGTTTTTT. This sequence encodes CASSVNTGTQAGGKEKLFF.

This chain connects TRBV19 to TRBJ2-3; possibly TRBD1 for D (5 bases). Looked up from germline, CDR1 is LNHDA and CDR2 is SQIVND (reference sequence). V lost 7 bases and J lost 1, with 9 bases in between. The CDR3 length is 13 residues. The CDR3 loop reads CASTFRGTDTQYF. The CDR3 nucleotides are TGTGCCAGTACCTTCAGGGGCACAGATACGCAGTATTTT.

The chain has TRBV7-2 and TRBJ2-7; TRBD2 agrees at 7 bases. The CDR3 runs 15 residues. The germline gives CDR1 SGHTA, CDR2 FQGNSA. The V gene end was trimmed by 5 bases and the J gene end by 3 bases; junction bases not matched to a gene: 10. CDR3 DNA sequence: TGTGCCAGCAGCCCCCAAGGACTAGGAATCTACGAGCAGTACTTC. Its translation: CASSPQGLGIYEQYF. Full variable domain (missing parts from reference TRBV7-2 and TRBJ2-7): GAGVSQSPSNKVTEKGKDVELRCDPISGHTALYWYRQSLGQGLEFLIYFQGNSAPDKSGLPSDRFSAERTGGSVSTLTIQRTQQEDSAVYLCASSPQGLGIYEQYFGPGTRLTVT.

CDR3 nucleotide sequence: TGTGCCAGCAGTTATAGAGGTTCGGAGTTTGACGAGCAGTACTTC. It encodes CASSYRGSEFDEQYF. The chain combines TRBV6-2 or TRBV6-3 with TRBJ2-7; no definite D call. There are 15 residues in the CDR3. Trimming took 3 bases from V and 5 from J, leaving 17 bases between them. Germline V gives CDR1 MNHEY, CDR2 SVGEGT.

The table lists this clone with a count of one. V and J are TRBV5-5 and TRBJ1-5, with TRBD1 matching over 7 bases. Germline lookup yields CDR1 SGHKS and CDR2 YYEKEE (reference sequence). The CDR3 has 15 residues. Trimming took 0 bases from V and 4 from J; bases not matched to a gene: 4. The CDR3 sequence: CASSLEQGRNQPQHF. The CDR3 DNA sequence: TGTGCCAGCAGCTTGGAACAGGGGCGGAATCAGCCCCAGCATTTT.